This entry concerns a single T cell receptor beta chain. Germline CDR1 is SGHVS and CDR2 is FQNEAQ. The germline V and J ends were trimmed by 1 base and 7 bases, with 7 bases remaining between them. This CDR3 contains 12 residues. The source of the sample is a study of blood T cell repertoires in COVID-19. About the study: Acute and convalescent COVID-19 samples came from the United States, Italy and Spain. Sources were T cells, B-cell-depleted T cells, or PBMCs; the material itself was cDNA or gDNA.

Source study methods: Scientists estimated how many nucleated cells there were by amplifying reference gene primers. The protocol was immunoSEQ multiplex PCR, while the TCRdb copy is restricted to in-frame clones and leaves out a portion. V and J calls and clone size follow that table, whereas D and trimming were derived from the DNA. Of 120,000 to 150,000 clones listed, about nine tenths are singletons. The sequence derives from a man between 45 and 60 years old who had recovered from COVID-19. The chain carries TRBV7-8 and TRBJ1-1; D ambiguous. The sequencing input was peripheral blood. The CDR3, as DNA: TGTGCCAGCAGCTTAGTGGAGGGTGAAGCTTTCTTT. This gives the protein CASSLVEGEAFF.